This TCR beta chain is from a study of blood T cells in healthy people across ages. Study-wide results and caveats: Conclusively comparing naive with antigen-experienced cells was impossible with unsorted PBMCs.

CDR1 is SNHLY and CDR2 is FYNNEI in the germline V gene. V lost 7 bases to trimming and J lost 2 bases; unmatched junction nucleotides: 7. CDR3 length equals 14 residues. A second PCR, run for roughly 7 to 12 cycles, used a sample-barcoded 5' primer plus a J-beta primer mix. Each cDNA molecule was tagged by a template-switch adaptor with 12 random nucleotides. TCRdb called the 5' RACE reads again in MiXCR, with one record for every CDR3 protein. The table has hundreds of thousands of distinct CDR3 sequences, approximately 50% seen once. The draw of peripheral blood yielded ten milliliters from each donor. Regarding this clonotype: The antigen is undetermined.

The sequencing sample was made of blood. This receptor was obtained from a woman aged 55-70 years in good health. The chain carries TRBV2 and TRBJ2-5; TRBD2 aligns across 7 bases. CDR3 protein: CASTAGLTQETQYF. The CDR3 DNA follows: TGTGCCAGCACCGCGGGACTAACGCAAGAGACCCAGTACTTC.